The clone carrying this TCR beta chain showed up many times. Germline DNA was extracted too, while blood RNA derived from unsorted whole blood. Priming with a constant-region primer yielded TCR beta cDNA from approximately 500 ng total RNA. Construction of TCR beta libraries relied on three successive nested multiplex PCR rounds employing slightly modified ARM-PCR. Both of the initial two PCR rounds ran for 10 cycles and employed TRBV1-TRBV30 forward primers alongside a C-beta reverse primer. TCRdb re-derived calls from the multiplex PCR reads in MiXCR, one entry per CDR3 protein. The sample lists about 310,000 distinct CDR3 sequences, approximately 54% occurring once. V trimming: 7 bases; J trimming: 0 bases; junction bases outside the gene matches: 11. This CDR3 has 16 amino acids. The data stem from a study of tumor-infiltrating lymphocytes in primary liver carcinoma. Study-wide background: All patients had surgically resected primary liver carcinoma. Regardless of tissue type, samples showed similar yields of roughly 3.5 to 7.13 million productive TCRbeta reads.

The rearrangement links TRBV12-3 or TRBV12-4 to TRBJ2-7; 8 bases map to TRBD1. The receptor's source is a woman under 40 with primary liver carcinoma and hepatitis B virus infection. Source material: peripheral blood. CDR3: CASTRGAGGISYEQYF. CDR3 in DNA: TGTGCCAGCACCCGCGGGGCAGGGGGCATCTCCTACGAGCAGTACTTC.